What follows are 6 T cell receptor beta chains derived from one specimen sequenced in a study of blood T cell repertoires in COVID-19. The data were produced by immunoSEQ multiplex PCR, yet TCRdb's version contains in-frame clones alone and is incomplete. Found here are fewer than 130,000 clones, more than 60% of them singletons; the top ten hold roughly 20%. Sequenced material: peripheral blood. All receptors come from a man aged 65 to 79 with active or convalescent COVID-19.

The V gene is TRBV7-9, the J gene TRBJ2-7; D remains ambiguous. The CDR3 contains 14 residues. CDR1 and CDR2 from the germline V gene are SEHNR and FQNEAQ (reference sequence). Trimming took 1 base from V and 0 from J, leaving 7 bases between them. The CDR3, as DNA: TGTGCCAGCAGCTTAGGTGTCAGCTCCTACGAGCAGTACTTC. Protein product: CASSLGVSSYEQYF. The full variable domain, completed using reference TRBV7-9 and TRBJ2-7, is DTGVSQNPRHKITKRGQNVTFRCDPISEHNRLYWYRQTLGQGPEFLTYFQNEAQLEKSRLLSDRFSAERPKGSFSTLEIQRTEQGDSAMYLCASSLGVSSYEQYFGPGTRLTVT.

Only a few counts were recorded for this clone. J is TRBJ2-1 and V is TRBV5-4; D gene uncertain. This CDR3 region has 13 residues. V lost 1 base and J lost 5, with 7 bases in between. Germline CDR1 reads SGHNT; CDR2 reads YYREEE (reference sequence). CDR3 region: CASSLYQDNEQFF. Here the CDR3 DNA reads TGTGCCAGCAGCTTGTACCAGGACAATGAGCAGTTCTTC. The full variable domain, completed using reference TRBV5-4 and TRBJ2-1, is ETGVTQSPTHLIKTRGQQVTLRCSSQSGHNTVSWYQQALGQGPQFIFQYYREEENGRGNFPPRFSGLQFPNYSSELNVNALELDDSALYLCASSLYQDNEQFFGPGTRLTVL.

The chain is built from TRBV4-2 and TRBJ2-7; tentative D call: TRBD1 (6 bases). Germline CDR1 and CDR2: LGHNA and YNFKEQ. This CDR3 has 16 residues. Trimming removed 0 bases at V and 4 bases at J, with 16 bases between. The CDR3 coding sequence is TGTGCCAGCAGCCAAGACAAAGACAGGAGTTGGTACGAGCAGTACTTC. Protein product: CASSQDKDRSWYEQYF.

The CDR3 region is CASSPGQGFDDEQYF. The CDR3 nucleotides are TGTGCCAGCAGCCCCGGGCAGGGGTTTGACGACGAGCAGTACTTC. The chain combines TRBV7-9 with TRBJ2-7; D perhaps matches TRBD1 (6 bases). V lost 5 bases, J lost 5 bases, and 19 bases lay in between. This CDR3 has 15 residues. Germline-derived CDR1 and CDR2 are SEHNR and FQNEAQ (reference sequence).

V usage is TRBV24-1 and J usage is TRBJ1-4; the match to TRBD1 covers 8 bases. This CDR3 has 15 amino acids. Trimming cost V 3 bases and J 7 bases; bases outside gene matches: 6. Germline CDR1 reads KGHDR; CDR2 reads SFDVKD. The CDR3 nucleotides read TGTGCCACCAGTGATCCTCAGGGGGCAGGTGAAAAACTGTTTTTT. It yields the protein CATSDPQGAGEKLFF.

V and J are TRBV4-1 and TRBJ2-7, with 9 bases that match TRBD1. Germline V gives CDR1 MGHRA, CDR2 YSYEKL. The V gene end was trimmed by 5 bases and the J gene end by 3 bases; junction bases not matched to a gene: 8. The CDR3 has 15 amino acids. The CDR3 spells CASSVQDRGLYEQYF. DNA of the CDR3: TGCGCCAGCAGCGTGCAGGACAGGGGCCTCTACGAGCAGTACTTC.